This T cell receptor (beta chain) is drawn from a study of shared clonotypes between healthy human individuals. Of note for this clone: The same CDR3 arises from other DNA sequences in this sample as well.

Every contributor of samples was a Caucasian grown-up residing in Nashville, Tennessee. The repertoire was sequenced with immunoSEQ multiplex PCR; TCRdb's copy has only in-frame clones and lacks some. The sample lists roughly 1,600,000 clones; 97% to 99% were seen once. The sequencing sample was made of naive CD4+ T cells sorted from blood. Indicated subset: CD45RA+ positively selected. The sequence was obtained from a man aged 25-45 years in good health.

The CDR3 is CASSPGGGYGYTF. In DNA, the CDR3 is TGTGCCAGCTCACCAGGCGGGGGCTATGGCTACACCTTC. V usage is TRBV18 and J usage is TRBJ1-2; D may be TRBD1 (5 bases). The CDR3 has 13 residues. The V gene lost 2 bases and the J gene lost 4 bases, with 8 bases spanning the gap. Germline assignment: CDR1 KGHSH and CDR2 LQKENI.